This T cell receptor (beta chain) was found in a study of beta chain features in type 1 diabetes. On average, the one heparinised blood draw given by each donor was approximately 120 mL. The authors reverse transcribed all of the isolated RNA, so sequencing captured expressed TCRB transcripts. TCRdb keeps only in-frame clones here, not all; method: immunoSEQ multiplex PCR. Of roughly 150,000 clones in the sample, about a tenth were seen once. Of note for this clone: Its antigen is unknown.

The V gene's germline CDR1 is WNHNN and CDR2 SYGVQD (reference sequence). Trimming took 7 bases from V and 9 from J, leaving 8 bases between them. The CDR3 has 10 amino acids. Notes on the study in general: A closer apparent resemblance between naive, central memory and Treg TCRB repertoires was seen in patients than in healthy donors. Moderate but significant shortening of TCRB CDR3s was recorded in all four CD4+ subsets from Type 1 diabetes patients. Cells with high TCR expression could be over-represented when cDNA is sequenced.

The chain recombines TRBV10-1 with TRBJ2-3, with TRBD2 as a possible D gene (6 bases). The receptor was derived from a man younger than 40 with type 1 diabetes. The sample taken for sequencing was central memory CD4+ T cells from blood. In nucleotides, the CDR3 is TGCGCCAGCATGGGGGGAACGCAGTATTTT. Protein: CASMGGTQYF.